This T cell receptor (beta chain) is drawn from a study of T cells in Graves' hyperthyroidism and ophthalmopathy. Researchers took RNA transcripts and amplified the TCR beta CDR3 regions from them. An initial round of RT-PCR targeting the TCR CDR3 relied on the HTBI primer set. TCRdb re-derived calls from the multiplex PCR reads in MiXCR, one entry per CDR3 protein. The sample has over 500,000 distinct CDR3 sequences; approximately 48% are singletons. General study results and limits: Clonotypes that were expanded in thyroid above 0.001 mostly appeared in blood too. A median around 5.9 months before onset, the model predicted ophthalmopathy.

The CDR3 covers 14 residues. The V gene's germline CDR1 is DFQATT and CDR2 SNEGSKA (reference sequence). The trim removed 2 bases at V and 4 bases at J, leaving 3 bases unmatched. Uncontrolled infection, other autoimmune disease, pregnancy or lactation disqualified patients from enrolment. Diagnoses were made from clinical symptoms, serum measures (thyroxine and TRAb), thyroid ultrasound and orbital computed tomography. Ten or more counts support this clonotype. Its target is not known. The chain carries TRBV20-1 and TRBJ2-7; 12 nucleotides agree with TRBD2. The sequence derives from an adult woman with Graves' disease, either hyperthyroidism or ophthalmopathy (not recorded which). The sequencing input was peripheral blood or thyroid tissue (not recorded which). CDR3 DNA: TGCAGTGCTAGACTAGCGGGAGGGGGTTACGAGCAGTACTTC. The encoded protein is CSARLAGGGYEQYF.